Following are 21 T cell receptor beta chains from one sample sequenced in a study of blood T cell repertoires in COVID-19. TCRdb's table, derived via immunoSEQ multiplex PCR, lists solely in-frame clones and lacks some. The data hold about 270,000 clones, with about 89% observed a single time. What was sequenced was peripheral blood. These receptors came from a middle-aged man with active or convalescent COVID-19.

The V gene is TRBV27, the J gene TRBJ2-2; weak D call: TRBD1 (6 bases). From germline, CDR1 is MNHEY and CDR2 SMNVEV (reference sequence). This CDR3 is 14 amino acids long. The V gene lost 2 bases and the J gene lost 6 bases, with 10 bases spanning the gap. CDR3 protein: CASSLHRVSGELFF. The CDR3 DNA reads TGTGCCAGCAGTTTACACAGGGTTTCCGGGGAGCTGTTTTTT.

The rearrangement joins TRBV25-1 to TRBJ2-1; 12 nucleotides match TRBD2. The trim removed 4 bases at V and 4 bases at J, leaving 5 bases unmatched. CDR1 and CDR2 from the germline V gene are MGHDK and SYGVNS. This CDR3 comprises 16 residues. The CDR3 DNA reads TGTGCCAGCAGTGCACGAGGGACTAGCGGGTACAATGAGCAGTTCTTC. Its translation: CASSARGTSGYNEQFF.

The chain employs TRBV6-5 and TRBJ1-2; tentatively, D is TRBD1 (5 bases). CDR3 size: 14 residues. Germline V CDR1 and CDR2: MNHEY, SVGAGI. The ends were cut back, 2 bases at V and 5 bases at J, with 12 bases in the middle. The CDR3 region is CASSYRGDSYGYTF. The CDR3 bases are TGTGCCAGCAGTTACAGGGGTGACTCATATGGCTACACCTTC.

The chain combines TRBV9 with TRBJ1-1, with TRBD1 matching over 9 bases. The CDR3 runs to 14 residues. V lost 3 bases and J lost 7; bases outside the gene matches: 7. Per the germline V gene, CDR1 is SGDLS and CDR2 is YYNGEE. The CDR3 region has the DNA TGTGCCAGCAGCGGGCCGGGACAGGGAATTGAAGCTTTCTTT. Residues: CASSGPGQGIEAFF.

This sequence joins TRBV5-1 and TRBJ1-1; 8 bases align to TRBD1. CDR3 size: 14 residues. CDR1 is SGHRS, CDR2 YFSETQ, per germline. Trimming at V came to 3 bases and at J to 4 bases, leaving 5 bases not matched to a gene. As DNA, the CDR3 is TGCGCCAGCAGCTCCACAACAGGGGGCACTGAAGCTTTCTTT. It is translated as CASSSTTGGTEAFF.

To note about this clone: At one end, the junction sequence differs from germline, possibly due to a read error. The chain joins TRBV28 to TRBJ1-1; the D is unclear. The CDR3 covers 17 residues. CDR1 and CDR2 from the germline V gene are MDHEN and SYDVKM. The CDR3 nucleotides are TGTGCCAGCAGTTCGTCCATACACCTAAGGAGGAACGCTGAAGCTTTCTTT. Translation: CASSSSIHLRRNAEAFF. Full variable domain (outside the CDR3, taken from reference TRBV28 and TRBJ1-1): DVKVTQSSRYLVKRTGEKVFLECVQDMDHENMFWYRQDPGLGLRLIYFSYDVKMKEKGDIPEGYSVSREKKERFSLILESASTNQTSMYLCASSSSIHLRRNAEAFFGQGTRLTVV.

Concerning this clone: Other nucleotide sequences in the sample specify the same CDR3. The rearrangement uses TRBV6-6 and TRBJ1-6; D is possibly TRBD1 (5 bases). Germline-derived CDR1 and CDR2 are MNHNY and SVGAGI (reference sequence). Trimming stripped 0 bases from V and 9 bases from J, with 9 bases between. The length of the CDR3 is 14 residues. The CDR3 loop reads CASSYSQGSSPLHF. The CDR3 bases are TGTGCCAGCAGTTACTCCCAGGGAAGTTCACCCCTCCACTTT.

The chain recombines TRBV2 with TRBJ2-7; 12 bases line up with TRBD2. Germline values: CDR1 SNHLY, CDR2 FYNNEI. This CDR3 comprises 15 residues. V lost 5 bases and J lost 3; bases outside the gene matches: 5. The chain's CDR3 is CASSTTTSGSYEQYF. The CDR3 DNA is TGTGCCAGCAGTACGACGACTAGCGGGAGCTACGAGCAGTACTTC.

The sample holds one count of this clone. The V and J genes are TRBV28 and TRBJ2-1, with 9 bases identical to TRBD2. After removal of 5 bases from V and 5 bases from J, the junction contained 4 bases not matched to a gene. This CDR3 contains 14 residues. Per the germline V gene, CDR1 is MDHEN and CDR2 is SYDVKM. CDR3 DNA sequence: TGTGCCAGCAGTAGGACTAGCGTAAACAATGAGCAGTTCTTC. The encoded protein is CASSRTSVNNEQFF.

The J gene is TRBJ2-5, the V gene TRBV6-5; D perhaps matches TRBD2 (5 bases). The CDR3 runs to 13 residues. CDR1 and CDR2 from the germline V gene are MNHEY and SVGAGI. V lost 6 bases and J 5 bases, leaving 13 bases between the germline ends. The CDR3 here is CASRRPGWETQYF. The CDR3 region has the DNA TGTGCCAGCAGACGGCCGGGATGGGAGACCCAGTACTTC.

The chain carries TRBV11-3 and TRBJ2-3; TRBD2 agrees at 8 bases. V lost 5 bases, J lost 0 bases, and 10 bases stayed unmatched. In germline, CDR1 is SGHNT, CDR2 YENEEA. The CDR3 is 17 residues long. The DNA for the CDR3 is TGTGCCAGCAGCCCGGGCAGGTCTAGCGGGAGCACAGATACGCAGTATTTT. It specifies CASSPGRSSGSTDTQYF.

This clone was detected only a few times. The chain uses TRBV15 and TRBJ1-1, with 7 bases that match TRBD1. Trimming cost V 3 bases and J 8 bases; bases outside gene matches: 6. The CDR3 is 13 amino acids. Germline loops: CDR1 LNHNV, CDR2 YYDKDF (reference sequence). CDR3 in DNA: TGTGCCACCAGCAGTTCCTTGACAGGGGAAGCTTTCTTT. Its translation: CATSSSLTGEAFF. The full variable domain, in which reference TRBV15 and TRBJ1-1 provide the parts outside the CDR3, is DAMVIQNPRYQVTQFGKPVTLSCSQTLNHNVMYWYQQKSSQAPKLLFHYYDKDFNNEADTPDNFQSRRPNTSFCFLDIRSPGLGDTAMYLCATSSSLTGEAFFGQGTRLTVV.

This chain uses TRBV24-1 with TRBJ2-7, with D perhaps matching TRBD2 (5 bases). CDR1 and CDR2 from the germline V gene are KGHDR and SFDVKD. V was trimmed by 0 bases and J by 5 bases, leaving 7 bases between them. CDR3 size: 13 residues. The CDR3 region has the DNA TGTGCCACCAGTGATTTGCCCGGGGACGAGCAGTACTTC. Amino acids: CATSDLPGDEQYF.

The rearrangement joins TRBV3-1 (or the pseudogene TRBV3-2) to TRBJ1-1, with a weak D call TRBD1 (6 bases). The germline CDR1 and CDR2 sequences are LGHDT and YNNKEL (reference sequence). The CDR3 covers 12 residues. V gave up 8 bases and J gave up 1 base, with 8 bases separating them. CDR3 in amino acids: CASRGANTEAFF. The CDR3 DNA is TGTGCCAGCCGGGGGGCGAACACTGAAGCTTTCTTT.

The J gene is TRBJ2-5, the V gene TRBV27, with 11 bases fitting TRBD2. This CDR3 contains 15 residues. The junction had 6 bases not matched to a gene; V was cut back by 6 bases and J by 3 bases. Germline-derived CDR1 and CDR2 are MNHEY and SMNVEV (reference sequence). CDR3 nucleotide sequence: TGTGCCAGCAGCCCTAGCGGGAGGCCGGAAGAGACCCAGTACTTC. Translation gives CASSPSGRPEETQYF.

This clone was seen more than once but under ten times. V gene TRBV19 combines with J gene TRBJ1-5; D is unresolved. This CDR3 comprises 13 residues. Germline loops: CDR1 LNHDA, CDR2 SQIVND (reference sequence). With 2 bases removed from V and 5 bases from J, the gap between germline ends came to 7 bases. CDR3 bases: TGTGCCAGTAGTATATGGGCTTATCAGCCCCAGCATTTT. Amino acid sequence: CASSIWAYQPQHF.

The chain couples TRBV10-3 to TRBJ2-1, with 8 bases matching TRBD2. Germline CDR1 is ENHRY and CDR2 is SYGVKD. V was clipped by 8 bases and J by 4 bases; unmatched bases: 4. The CDR3 is made up of 13 amino acids. The chain's CDR3 is CAIQTSGYNEQFF. The DNA of the CDR3 is TGTGCCATCCAAACTAGCGGATACAATGAGCAGTTCTTC.

Details on this clone: Other DNA sequences from this sample encode an identical CDR3 as well. This chain joins TRBV18 and TRBJ1-3, with 7 bases that match TRBD1. Germline loops: CDR1 KGHSH, CDR2 LQKENI. J was trimmed by 0 bases and V by 3 bases; bases with no gene match: 5. This CDR3 region has 16 residues. The CDR3 loop reads CASSPGQPSSGNTIYF. CDR3 in DNA: TGTGCCAGCTCACCGGGACAGCCTAGCTCTGGAAACACCATATATTTT.

The genes are TRBV6-4 and TRBJ2-2; no clear D. The CDR3 consists of 14 residues. Germline lookup yields CDR1 MRHNA and CDR2 SNTAGT. V gave up 6 bases and J gave up 2 bases, with 10 bases separating them. CDR3 amino acids: CASSLTVNTGELFF. The CDR3 DNA sequence: TGTGCCAGCAGCCTAACAGTAAACACCGGGGAGCTGTTTTTT.

The rearrangement uses TRBV13 and TRBJ2-1; 7 bases agree with TRBD1. The CDR3 is 15 residues long. Germline V gene lookup returns CDR1 PRHDT and CDR2 FYEKMQ (reference sequence). After removal of 5 bases from V and 3 bases from J, the junction contained 7 bases not matched to a gene. CDR3: CASSIRDSDYNEQFF. In DNA form, the CDR3 reads TGTGCCAGCAGCATCCGGGACAGTGACTACAATGAGCAGTTCTTC.

As DNA, the CDR3 is TGCAGCGTTGTAGCGGGGGGAACGGGGTCGCAGTTCTTC. This gives the protein CSVVAGGTGSQFF. The V gene is TRBV29-1, the J gene TRBJ2-1; the match to TRBD2 covers 10 bases. CDR1 is SQVTM, CDR2 ANQGSEA, per germline. The trim removed 4 bases at V and 12 bases at J, leaving 9 bases unmatched. The CDR3 length is 13 residues.